A selection of T cell receptor beta chains follows, all from one sample in a study of T cells expressing NK-cell markers. TCRdb re-called the 5' RACE reads and shows each CDR3 protein once, DNA omitted. The table gives about 460,000 distinct CDR3 sequences; the top ten clones make up over 1.3% of it. Sequencing used blood T cells: a sorted CD56 or NKG2C T cell subset, CD4+ or CD8+ T cells, or bulk PBMC T cells (not recorded which). These receptors came from a woman aged 45 to 65 in good health. Both conserved end residues are part of each CDR3. Fields, in order: J gene, V gene, CDR3 protein.

J gene: TRBJ2-1
V gene: TRBV19
CDR3 protein: CASRNSGLNEQFF

J gene: TRBJ2-7
V gene: TRBV13
CDR3 protein: CASSSAGGASWYSYEQYF

J gene: TRBJ1-2
V gene: TRBV7-9
CDR3 protein: CASSLEGVLHGYTF

J gene: TRBJ1-4
V gene: TRBV29-1
CDR3 protein: CSVVAGGSALVEKLFF

J gene: TRBJ1-4
V gene: TRBV10-3
CDR3 protein: CAISAGQSVEKLFF

J gene: TRBJ2-7
V gene: TRBV20-1
CDR3 protein: CSAQRGLAGPTYEQYF

J gene: TRBJ1-2
V gene: TRBV27
CDR3 protein: CASSSFTGPYGYTF

J gene: TRBJ1-5
V gene: TRBV27
CDR3 protein: CASSAFGDQPQHF

J gene: TRBJ2-1
V gene: TRBV10-3
CDR3 protein: CAIRSGRPYNEQFF

J gene: TRBJ2-3
V gene: TRBV28
CDR3 protein: CASSLLDRTQYF

J gene: TRBJ2-4
V gene: TRBV20-1
CDR3 protein: CSARGGTKNIQYF

J gene: TRBJ1-3
V gene: TRBV10-3
CDR3 protein: CAIRPRQATGNTIYF

J gene: TRBJ1-2
V gene: TRBV6-5
CDR3 protein: CASRQGGANYGYTF

J gene: TRBJ2-4
V gene: TRBV3-1
CDR3 protein: CASSRGLDGDIQYF

J gene: TRBJ2-1
V gene: TRBV6-2/TRBV6-3
CDR3 protein: CASSYSTFMAEQFF

J gene: TRBJ2-7
V gene: TRBV10-3
CDR3 protein: CAISDGGSKGNEQYF

J gene: TRBJ2-2
V gene: TRBV5-5
CDR3 protein: CASKRTQGAGELFF

J gene: TRBJ2-3
V gene: TRBV18
CDR3 protein: CASSPRRGLAGADTQYF

J gene: TRBJ2-1
V gene: TRBV19
CDR3 protein: CASSIRLAGSNEQFF

J gene: TRBJ1-4
V gene: TRBV28
CDR3 protein: CASSHGDRRDEKLFF

J gene: TRBJ2-3
V gene: TRBV7-9
CDR3 protein: CASSSLGARDTQYF

J gene: TRBJ2-7
V gene: TRBV4-1
CDR3 protein: CASSQDPGRIGGQQYF

J gene: TRBJ2-6
V gene: TRBV5-6
CDR3 protein: CASSLPDRRPSGANVLTF

J gene: TRBJ2-2
V gene: TRBV5-1
CDR3 protein: CASSRVGNANTGELFF

J gene: TRBJ2-1
V gene: TRBV19
CDR3 protein: CASCSGSGGYNEQFF

J gene: TRBJ2-2
V gene: TRBV5-1
CDR3 protein: CASSPGGGLANTGELFF

J gene: TRBJ2-7
V gene: TRBV10-3
CDR3 protein: CATSVAYEQYF

J gene: TRBJ1-1
V gene: TRBV10-3
CDR3 protein: CAISTIGAEAFF

J gene: TRBJ1-2
V gene: TRBV10-3
CDR3 protein: CAIRTDRGDYGYTF